Listed below are T cell receptor beta chains from one sample, sequenced in a study of T cells in Graves' hyperthyroidism and ophthalmopathy. TCRdb itself ran the multiplex PCR reads through MiXCR, one entry per CDR3 protein. The table lists under 500,000 distinct CDR3 sequences, 11% to 15% of them singletons. Input material: blood. The receptors shown here come from a man aged 50-60 years with Graves' ophthalmopathy. Both conserved end residues are part of each CDR3. D genes are given only for firm matches. The size entry is marked missing in some rows and otherwise reads once, few, many or a size class.

>TRBV27|.|TRBJ2-3|many
CASSRSARLGTDTQYF
TGTGCCAGCAGTCGCTCGGCTAGATTGGGCACAGATACGCAGTATTTT
>TRBV5-4|TRBD2|TRBJ2-5|few
CASSKNLAGGETQYF
TGTGCCAGCAGCAAAAACTTAGCGGGAGGTGAGACCCAGTACTTC
>TRBV11-3|.|TRBJ2-3|many
CASSLARIADTQYF
TGTGCCAGCAGCTTAGCTAGGATCGCAGATACGCAGTATTTT
>TRBV13|.|TRBJ2-1|few
CASSLVAEMSSYNEQFF
TGTGCCAGCAGCTTAGTCGCGGAGATGAGCTCCTACAATGAGCAGTTCTTC
>TRBV29-1|.|TRBJ2-7|few
CSVREGIYEQYF
TGCAGCGTTCGTGAAGGGATCTACGAGCAGTACTTC
>TRBV11-2|.|TRBJ2-1|many
CASSLGAGQNNEQFF
TGTGCCAGCAGCTTAGGAGCGGGCCAGAACAATGAGCAGTTCTTC
>TRBV7-8|TRBD2|TRBJ2-3|many
CASAGLSSTDTQYF
TGTGCCAGCGCGGGACTATCTAGCACAGATACGCAGTATTTT
>TRBV20-1|TRBD1|TRBJ2-7|.
CSAAQGMSSYEQYF
TGCAGTGCTGCACAGGGGATGAGCTCCTACGAGCAGTACTTC
>TRBV28|TRBD1|TRBJ2-5|many
CASSLRQGRKQETQYF
TGTGCCAGCAGTTTACGACAGGGACGGAAACAAGAGACCCAGTACTTC
>TRBV6-1|TRBD2|TRBJ2-5|few
CASSLGLAGGVWETQYF
TGTGCCAGCAGTTTGGGACTAGCGGGGGGGGTCTGGGAGACCCAGTACTTC
>TRBV27|TRBD2|TRBJ2-5|many
CASSFTGGGRETQYF
TGTGCCAGCAGTTTCACGGGAGGTGGTAGAGAGACCCAGTACTTC
>TRBV18|.|TRBJ1-1|many
CASSPRLWTEAFF
TGTGCCAGCTCACCCCGATTGTGGACTGAAGCTTTCTTT
>TRBV3-1|.|TRBJ2-7|many
CASSRRVEGEQYF
TGTGCCAGCAGCCGCAGGGTTGAGGGGGAGCAGTACTTC
>TRBV7-9|.|TRBJ1-5|.
CASSGGPGQPQHF
TGTGCCAGCAGCGGGGGGCCGGGGCAGCCCCAGCATTTT
>TRBV2|TRBD1|TRBJ1-5|many
CASDRGNQPQHF
TGTGCCAGCGACAGGGGGAATCAGCCCCAGCATTTT
>TRBV24-1|TRBD2|TRBJ2-1|.
CAISESGLAGVYEQFF
TGTGCCATCAGTGAATCCGGACTAGCGGGAGTTTATGAGCAGTTCTTC
>TRBV29-1|.|TRBJ2-1|.
CSAGGVEGSQFF
TGCAGCGCTGGGGGTGTAGAGGGTTCCCAGTTCTTC
>TRBV6-1|TRBD1|TRBJ2-1|few
CASSATTGTGFYNEQFF
TGTGCCAGCAGTGCAACTACCGGGACAGGGTTTTACAATGAGCAGTTCTTC
>TRBV9|TRBD2|TRBJ2-7|many
CASSVSGLAGYEQYF
TGTGCCAGCAGCGTATCGGGACTAGCGGGTTACGAGCAGTACTTC
>TRBV19|.|TRBJ2-3|.
CASSPGPRDTQYF
TGTGCCAGTAGTCCGGGCCCTCGGGATACGCAGTATTTT
>TRBV20-1|TRBD2|TRBJ2-3|many
CSARDGAAGADTQYF
TGCAGTGCTAGAGATGGAGCGGCGGGGGCAGATACGCAGTATTTT
>TRBV13|.|TRBJ2-7|many
CASSHGGYEQYF
TGTGCCAGCAGCCATGGAGGGTACGAGCAGTACTTC
>TRBV4-2|TRBD2|TRBJ2-3|few
CASSQDRLAGLSGDTQYF
TGTGCCAGCAGCCAAGATAGATTAGCGGGATTATCCGGAGATACGCAGTATTTT
>TRBV6-2/TRBV6-3|TRBD1|TRBJ2-7|.
CASSRTGGTGGHEQYF
TGTGCCAGCAGTCGAACGGGGGGTACAGGGGGCCACGAGCAGTACTTC
>TRBV2|TRBD2|TRBJ2-7|many
CASSGRPQREGYEQYF
TGTGCCAGCAGTGGTCGCCCACAGCGGGAGGGCTACGAGCAGTACTTC
>TRBV29-1|TRBD2|TRBJ2-1|many
CSVDELAGAHEQFF
TGCAGCGTCGACGAACTAGCGGGAGCCCATGAGCAGTTCTTC
>TRBV29-1|.|TRBJ1-1|.
CSVVNILEAFF
TGCAGCGTTGTGAACATCCTAGAAGCTTTCTTT
>TRBV28|TRBD1|TRBJ2-4|many
CASKPGGAENIQYF
TGTGCCAGCAAACCAGGGGGCGCCGAAAACATTCAGTACTTC
>TRBV2|.|TRBJ2-7|many
CASRYTYEQYF
TGTGCCAGCAGGTATACCTACGAGCAGTACTTC
>TRBV12-3/TRBV12-4|TRBD2|TRBJ2-2|few
CASEGQRLAGELGELFF
TGTGCCAGCGAGGGACAGCGATTAGCGGGAGAACTCGGGGAGCTGTTTTTT
>TRBV19|TRBD2|TRBJ2-1|many
CASSIWTSFVNEQFF
TGTGCCAGTAGTATTTGGACTAGCTTTGTCAATGAGCAGTTCTTC
>TRBV4-2|.|TRBJ2-4|.
CASSQDPGDNIQYF
TGTGCCAGCAGCCAAGATCCAGGGGACAACATTCAGTACTTC
>TRBV5-1|.|TRBJ2-5|many
CASSPETGQKETQYF
TGCGCCAGCAGCCCTGAGACTGGGCAAAAAGAGACCCAGTACTTC
>TRBV29-1|.|TRBJ2-5|.
CSVERGFQETQYF
TGCAGCGTTGAGAGGGGTTTCCAAGAGACCCAGTACTTC
>TRBV6-2/TRBV6-3|TRBD2|TRBJ2-1|many
CASVLRTSGIGGNEQFF
TGTGCCAGCGTCCTAAGGACTAGCGGGATCGGGGGCAATGAGCAGTTCTTC
>TRBV12-5|TRBD1|TRBJ2-2|.
CASGLVLSGFGTGFTGELFF
TGTGCTAGTGGTTTGGTACTGTCGGGGTTTGGGACAGGGTTCACCGGGGAGCTGTTTTTT
>TRBV3-1|TRBD2|TRBJ2-7|many
CASSPLAGAYEQYF
TGTGCCAGCAGCCCCTTAGCGGGGGCCTACGAGCAGTACTTC
>TRBV6-1|.|TRBJ2-2|.
CASKTATGELFF
TGTGCCAGCAAGACCGCCACCGGGGAGCTGTTTTTT
>TRBV6-4|TRBD2|TRBJ2-1|.
CASSPLAGVGGEQFF
TGTGCCAGCAGCCCGCTAGCGGGAGTAGGAGGTGAGCAGTTCTTC
>TRBV3-1|.|TRBJ1-5|many
CASSQQGSGSQPQHF
TGTGCCAGCAGCCAACAGGGCTCCGGGAGTCAGCCCCAGCATTTT
>TRBV6-9|TRBD2|TRBJ2-7|few
CASSSLQTSGPGEQYF
TGTGCCAGCAGTTCCCTCCAGACTAGCGGGCCTGGCGAGCAGTACTTC
>TRBV11-1|TRBD1|TRBJ2-6|many
CASSYRTGLAGANVLTF
TGTGCCAGCAGCTATAGGACAGGGCTCGCTGGGGCCAACGTCCTGACTTTC
>TRBV24-1|TRBD2|TRBJ2-3|.
CATGTGTTGDDTQYF
TGTGCCACCGGAACCGGGACTACTGGGGATGATACGCAGTATTTT
>TRBV15|.|TRBJ2-7|.
CATSRDKTLVAYEQYF
TGTGCCACCAGCAGAGATAAGACACTCGTCGCCTACGAGCAGTACTTC
>TRBV28|TRBD1|TRBJ2-7|many
CASRQGGQGREQYF
TGTGCCAGCCGACAGGGGGGACAGGGGCGAGAGCAGTACTTC
>TRBV28|TRBD1|TRBJ1-5|many
CASSLRQGENQPQHF
TGTGCCAGCAGTTTGAGACAGGGAGAAAATCAGCCCCAGCATTTT
>TRBV20-1|TRBD1|TRBJ2-1|.
CSAPRTGISYNEQFF
TGCAGTGCCCCAAGGACAGGAATCTCCTACAATGAGCAGTTCTTC
>TRBV11-1|TRBD2|TRBJ2-2|many
CASSSAGLAPGELFF
TGTGCCAGCAGCTCGGCCGGACTAGCCCCCGGGGAGCTGTTTTTT
>TRBV7-9|TRBD1|TRBJ2-2|.
CASRKVLRDSQNTGELFF
TGTGCCAGCAGAAAAGTGCTACGGGACAGCCAAAACACCGGGGAGCTGTTTTTT
>TRBV2|.|TRBJ1-1|few
CASRERDGLNTEAFF
TGTGCCAGCAGAGAAAGGGACGGTTTGAACACTGAAGCTTTCTTT
>TRBV12-3/TRBV12-4|.|TRBJ1-3|many
CASSVRAGSSGNTIYF
TGTGCCAGCAGTGTCCGGGCAGGAAGCTCTGGAAACACCATATATTTT
>TRBV2|.|TRBJ2-2|many
CASSKAQYTGELFF
TGTGCCAGCAGTAAGGCCCAGTACACCGGGGAGCTGTTTTTT
>TRBV2|.|TRBJ2-5|many
CASLPWGGRETQYF
TGTGCCAGTCTACCTTGGGGGGGCCGAGAGACCCAGTACTTC
>TRBV18|.|TRBJ1-1|many
CASSPEPGQIRAFF
TGTGCCAGCTCACCAGAACCGGGACAAATAAGGGCTTTCTTT
>TRBV30|.|TRBJ1-4|many
CAWSGLEQAGEKLFF
TGTGCCTGGAGCGGTTTGGAGCAGGCGGGGGAAAAACTGTTTTTT
>TRBV20-1|.|TRBJ2-7|.
CSARDSDTLAYEQYF
TGCAGTGCTAGAGATTCGGACACACTAGCCTACGAGCAGTACTTC
>TRBV6-1|.|TRBJ2-7|many
CASRQGPYEQYF
TGTGCCAGCAGACAGGGACCCTACGAGCAGTACTTC
>TRBV18|.|TRBJ1-3|few
CASSQLSGQTGNTIYF
TGTGCCAGCTCACAACTCTCCGGACAGACTGGAAACACCATATATTTT
>TRBV7-8|.|TRBJ1-5|many
CASSLAGVQPYSNQPQHF
TGTGCCAGCAGCTTAGCCGGGGTTCAACCATACAGCAATCAGCCCCAGCATTTT